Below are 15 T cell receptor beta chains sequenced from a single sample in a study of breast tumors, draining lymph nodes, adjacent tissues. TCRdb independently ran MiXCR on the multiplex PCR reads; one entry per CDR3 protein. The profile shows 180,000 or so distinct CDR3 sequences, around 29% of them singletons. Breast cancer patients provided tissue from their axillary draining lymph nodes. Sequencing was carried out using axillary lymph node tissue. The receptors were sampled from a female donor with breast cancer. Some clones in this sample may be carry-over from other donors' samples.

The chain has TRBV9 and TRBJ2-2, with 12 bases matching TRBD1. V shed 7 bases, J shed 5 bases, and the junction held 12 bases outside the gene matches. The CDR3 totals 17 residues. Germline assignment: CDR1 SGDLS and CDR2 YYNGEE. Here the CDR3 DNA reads TGTGCCAGCTCACCTTCCGGGACAGGGGGCGCAACCGGGGAGCTGTTTTTT. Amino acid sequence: CASSPSGTGGATGELFF.

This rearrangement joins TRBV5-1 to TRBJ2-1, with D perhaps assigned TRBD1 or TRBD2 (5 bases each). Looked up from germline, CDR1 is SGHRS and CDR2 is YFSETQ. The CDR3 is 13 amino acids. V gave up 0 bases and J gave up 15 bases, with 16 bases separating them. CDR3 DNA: TGCGCCAGCAGCTTGGAAAGGTCGTGGGACCGGTTCTTC. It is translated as CASSLERSWDRFF.

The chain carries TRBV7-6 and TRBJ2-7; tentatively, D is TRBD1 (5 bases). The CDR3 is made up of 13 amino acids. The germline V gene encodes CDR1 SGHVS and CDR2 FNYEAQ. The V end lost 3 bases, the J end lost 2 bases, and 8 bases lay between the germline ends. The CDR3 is CASSLKTAYEQYF. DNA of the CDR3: TGTGCCAGCAGCTTGAAGACAGCCTACGAGCAGTACTTC.

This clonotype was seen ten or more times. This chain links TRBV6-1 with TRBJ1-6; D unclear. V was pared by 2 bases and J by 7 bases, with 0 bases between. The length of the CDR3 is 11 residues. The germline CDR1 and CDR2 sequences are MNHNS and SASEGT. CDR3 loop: CASSENSPLHF. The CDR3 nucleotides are TGTGCCAGCAGTGAAAATTCACCCCTCCACTTT.

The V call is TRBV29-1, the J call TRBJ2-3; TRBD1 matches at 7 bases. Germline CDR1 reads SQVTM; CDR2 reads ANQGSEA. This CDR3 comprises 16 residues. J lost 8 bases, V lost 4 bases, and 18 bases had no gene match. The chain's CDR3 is CSVGLQGLVLSGTQYF. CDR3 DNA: TGCAGCGTTGGGTTACAGGGGCTGGTGTTGTCGGGTACGCAGTATTTT.

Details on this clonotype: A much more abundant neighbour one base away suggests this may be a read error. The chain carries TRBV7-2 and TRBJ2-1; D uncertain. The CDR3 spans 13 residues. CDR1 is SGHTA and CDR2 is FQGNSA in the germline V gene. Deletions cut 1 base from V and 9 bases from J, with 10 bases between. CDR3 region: CASSLESRAEQFF. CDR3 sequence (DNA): TGTGCCAGCAGCTTAGAGAGTAGGGCTGAGCAGTTCTTC. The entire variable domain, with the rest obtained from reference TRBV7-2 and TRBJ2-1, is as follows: GAGVSQSPSNKVTEKGKDVELRCDPISGHTALYWYRQSLGQGLEFLIYFQGNSAPDKSGLPSDRFSAERTGGSVSTLTIQRTQQEDSAVYLCASSLESRAEQFFGPGTRLTVL.

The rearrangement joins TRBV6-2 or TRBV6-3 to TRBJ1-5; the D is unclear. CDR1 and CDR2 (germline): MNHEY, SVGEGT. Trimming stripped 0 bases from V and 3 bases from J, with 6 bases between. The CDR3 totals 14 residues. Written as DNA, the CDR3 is TGTGCCAGCAGTTACTCCAGGATCAATCAGCCCCAGCATTTT. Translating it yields CASSYSRINQPQHF.

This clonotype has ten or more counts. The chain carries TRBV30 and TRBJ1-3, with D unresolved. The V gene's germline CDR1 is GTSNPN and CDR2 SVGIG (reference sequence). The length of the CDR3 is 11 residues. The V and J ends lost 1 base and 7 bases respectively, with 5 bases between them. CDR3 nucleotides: TGTGCCTGGAGTGGAGGGAACACCATATATTTT. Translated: CAWSGGNTIYF.

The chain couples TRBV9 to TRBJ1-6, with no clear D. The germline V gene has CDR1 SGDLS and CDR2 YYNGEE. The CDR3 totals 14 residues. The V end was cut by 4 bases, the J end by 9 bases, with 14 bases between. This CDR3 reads CASSLTGGGSPLHF. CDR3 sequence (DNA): TGTGCCAGCAGCCTTACGGGTGGCGGTTCACCCCTCCACTTT.

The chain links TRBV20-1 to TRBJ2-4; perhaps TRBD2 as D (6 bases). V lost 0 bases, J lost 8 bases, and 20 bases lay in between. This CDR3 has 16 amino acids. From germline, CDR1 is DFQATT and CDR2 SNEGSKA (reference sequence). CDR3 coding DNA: TGCAGTGCTAGAGATTGGGGGGAGGCAAACGGGGACATTCAGTACTTC. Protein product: CSARDWGEANGDIQYF.

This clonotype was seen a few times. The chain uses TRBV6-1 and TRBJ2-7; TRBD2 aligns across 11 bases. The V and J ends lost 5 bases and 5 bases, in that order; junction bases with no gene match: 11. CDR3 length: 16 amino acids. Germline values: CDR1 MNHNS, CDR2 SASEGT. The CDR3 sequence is CASSQMASGRRNEQYF. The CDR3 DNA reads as TGTGCCAGCAGTCAAATGGCTAGCGGGAGGAGGAACGAGCAGTACTTC.

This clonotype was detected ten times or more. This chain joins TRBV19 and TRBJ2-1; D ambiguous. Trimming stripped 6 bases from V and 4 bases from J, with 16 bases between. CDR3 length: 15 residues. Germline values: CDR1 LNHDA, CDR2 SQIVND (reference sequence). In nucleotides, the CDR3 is TGTGCCAGTAGCTCCTCTAGTGAGAAGTACAATGAGCAGTTCTTC. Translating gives CASSSSSEKYNEQFF.

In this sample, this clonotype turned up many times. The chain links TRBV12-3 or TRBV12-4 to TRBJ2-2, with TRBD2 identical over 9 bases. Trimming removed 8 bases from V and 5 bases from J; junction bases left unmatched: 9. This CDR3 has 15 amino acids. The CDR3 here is CASQRAGGITGELFF. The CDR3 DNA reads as TGTGCCAGCCAAAGGGCGGGAGGGATTACCGGGGAGCTGTTTTTT.

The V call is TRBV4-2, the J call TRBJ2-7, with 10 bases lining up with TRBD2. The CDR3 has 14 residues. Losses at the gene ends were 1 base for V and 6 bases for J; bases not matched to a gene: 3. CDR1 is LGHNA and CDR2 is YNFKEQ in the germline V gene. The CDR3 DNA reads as TGTGCCAGCAGCCAAGGCCTAGCGGGGGCCGAGCAGTACTTC. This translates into CASSQGLAGAEQYF.

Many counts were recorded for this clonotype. CDR3 sequence (DNA): TGCGCCAGCAGCTTGTCGGGCCCAGATACGCAGTATTTT. This translates into CASSLSGPDTQYF. The chain is built from TRBV5-1 and TRBJ2-3; D gene unclear. Trimming took off 1 base at V and 4 bases at J, with 7 bases between the two ends. The CDR3 contains 13 residues. CDR1 is SGHRS, CDR2 YFSETQ, per germline.